The clone carrying this T cell receptor (beta chain) has a single count. The data stem from a study of blood T cells in healthy people across ages. Germline V gene lookup returns CDR1 MNHEY and CDR2 SVGEGT. The CDR3 extends over 16 amino acids. Trimming took 0 bases from V and 3 from J, leaving 12 bases between them. A J-beta primer mix and a sample-barcoded 5' primer were used in a second PCR of about 7 to 12 cycles. One entry per CDR3 protein, called by TCRdb with MiXCR from the 5' RACE reads. The sample yields about 780,000 distinct CDR3 sequences, 20% to 30% seen once. This same sample was also taken into another study, of T cells of mothers and their children. That report adds: All extracted RNA went into cDNA synthesis, roughly 1.5 ug per 15 ul.

This chain joins TRBV6-2 or TRBV6-3 and TRBJ2-1; D remains unclear. The sample was blood. The receptor was derived from a boy younger than 18 in good health. CDR3 protein: CASSYSKAGGYNEQFF. CDR3 bases: TGTGCCAGCAGTTACTCGAAGGCAGGCGGCTACAATGAGCAGTTCTTC.